The rows below give T cell receptor beta chains drawn from one sample of a study of T cells in Graves' hyperthyroidism and ophthalmopathy. TCRdb processed the multiplex PCR reads anew with MiXCR; each CDR3 protein has one entry. In the table there are a few hundred thousand distinct CDR3 sequences, roughly 18% of which are singletons. Material for sequencing was blood. These receptors were taken from a woman aged 18 to 35 with Graves' ophthalmopathy. CDR3s include the opening cysteine and the closing phenylalanine or tryptophan. The order of the fields is clone size, D gene, V gene, J gene, CDR3 DNA, CDR3 protein. The D gene is left open where the match is weak. A row's size may be missing; if present it is once, few, many or a size class.

abundance: NA; d_gene: TRBD2; v_gene: TRBV6-2/TRBV6-3; j_gene: TRBJ2-1; CDR3nt: TGTGCCAGCACAAGACTAGCGGGGGAGTACTACAATGAGCAGTTCTTC; CDR3aa: CASTRLAGEYYNEQFF
abundance: many; d_gene: TRBD2; v_gene: TRBV6-2/TRBV6-3; j_gene: TRBJ2-7; CDR3nt: TGTGCCAGCATGCTCCCCCCAGGAGCGGGGTCCTACGAGCAGTACTTC; CDR3aa: CASMLPPGAGSYEQYF
abundance: many; d_gene: NA; v_gene: TRBV29-1; j_gene: TRBJ2-1; CDR3nt: TGCAGCGCCCGGTATAACAATGAGCAGTTCTTC; CDR3aa: CSARYNNEQFF
abundance: many; d_gene: NA; v_gene: TRBV3-1; j_gene: TRBJ2-1; CDR3nt: TGTGCCAGCAGCCAAGAAAATGGGGCCTACAATGAGCAGTTCTTC; CDR3aa: CASSQENGAYNEQFF
abundance: NA; d_gene: TRBD2; v_gene: TRBV2; j_gene: TRBJ2-7; CDR3nt: TGTGCCAGCAGTGAAGTGGCGGGAGGGACGTACGAGCAGTACTTC; CDR3aa: CASSEVAGGTYEQYF
abundance: NA; d_gene: NA; v_gene: TRBV6-1; j_gene: TRBJ1-1; CDR3nt: TGTGCCAGCAGTGAAATCTACAGACCGAACACTGAAGCTTTCTTT; CDR3aa: CASSEIYRPNTEAFF
abundance: many; d_gene: TRBD2; v_gene: TRBV27; j_gene: TRBJ2-5; CDR3nt: TGTGCCAGCAGCCCGAGGGGGACTAGCGGCCCGGTGTGGGAGACCCAGTACTTC; CDR3aa: CASSPRGTSGPVWETQYF
abundance: few; d_gene: TRBD1; v_gene: TRBV7-9; j_gene: TRBJ2-2; CDR3nt: TGTGCCAGCAGCTCCTCCCCTGGGACAGGAAACACCGGGGAGCTGTTTTTT; CDR3aa: CASSSSPGTGNTGELFF
abundance: few; d_gene: NA; v_gene: TRBV30; j_gene: TRBJ1-6; CDR3nt: TGTGCCTGGACCCGGACACTCTCACCCCTCCACTTT; CDR3aa: CAWTRTLSPLHF
abundance: many; d_gene: NA; v_gene: TRBV5-5; j_gene: TRBJ1-2; CDR3nt: TGTGCCAGCACCTCTGGGGCGGAGAGCTATGGCTACACCTTC; CDR3aa: CASTSGAESYGYTF
abundance: many; d_gene: NA; v_gene: TRBV18; j_gene: TRBJ2-3; CDR3nt: TGTGCCAGCTCACCACCGTACCTAGTCAGTACAGATACGCAGTATTTT; CDR3aa: CASSPPYLVSTDTQYF
abundance: many; d_gene: TRBD1; v_gene: TRBV11-2; j_gene: TRBJ2-5; CDR3nt: TGTGCCAGCAGCTCCCTCTCGACAGGGCAAGAGACCCAGTACTTC; CDR3aa: CASSSLSTGQETQYF
abundance: NA; d_gene: TRBD1; v_gene: TRBV2; j_gene: TRBJ2-1; CDR3nt: TGTGCCAGCAGTCGGACAGGACTTAACGGGGTGGAGCAGTTCTTC; CDR3aa: CASSRTGLNGVEQFF
abundance: many; d_gene: NA; v_gene: TRBV5-6; j_gene: TRBJ1-2; CDR3nt: TGTGCCAGCAGCTTGGCTGTGGGTGGCTATGGCTACACCTTC; CDR3aa: CASSLAVGGYGYTF
abundance: many; d_gene: TRBD1; v_gene: TRBV3-1; j_gene: TRBJ1-2; CDR3nt: TGTGCCAGCAGCCGAGACAGGGGCCACTATGGCTACACCTTC; CDR3aa: CASSRDRGHYGYTF
abundance: many; d_gene: TRBD2; v_gene: TRBV20-1; j_gene: TRBJ2-7; CDR3nt: TGCAGTGCTGCCCGACTAGCGGGCGGCTTTACCTACGAGCAGTACTTC; CDR3aa: CSAARLAGGFTYEQYF
abundance: few; d_gene: TRBD2; v_gene: TRBV7-9; j_gene: TRBJ2-1; CDR3nt: TGTGCCAGCAGCTCGGCGGGAGCTGAGCAGTTCTTC; CDR3aa: CASSSAGAEQFF
abundance: many; d_gene: NA; v_gene: TRBV28; j_gene: TRBJ2-5; CDR3nt: TGTGCCAGCAGTGAGACAACAGGGTGGGAGACCCAGTACTTC; CDR3aa: CASSETTGWETQYF